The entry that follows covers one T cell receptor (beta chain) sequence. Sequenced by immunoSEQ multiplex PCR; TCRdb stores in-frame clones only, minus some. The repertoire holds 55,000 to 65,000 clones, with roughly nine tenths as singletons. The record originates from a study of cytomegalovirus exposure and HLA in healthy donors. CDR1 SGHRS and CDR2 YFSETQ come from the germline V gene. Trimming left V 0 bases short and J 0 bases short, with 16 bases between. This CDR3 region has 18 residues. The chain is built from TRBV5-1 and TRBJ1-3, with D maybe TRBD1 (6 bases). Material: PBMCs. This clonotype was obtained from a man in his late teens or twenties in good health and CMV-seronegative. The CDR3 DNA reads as TGCGCCAGCAGCTTGGCGGGGGGGGGCTCAACCTCTGGAAACACCATATATTTT. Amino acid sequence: CASSLAGGGSTSGNTIYF.